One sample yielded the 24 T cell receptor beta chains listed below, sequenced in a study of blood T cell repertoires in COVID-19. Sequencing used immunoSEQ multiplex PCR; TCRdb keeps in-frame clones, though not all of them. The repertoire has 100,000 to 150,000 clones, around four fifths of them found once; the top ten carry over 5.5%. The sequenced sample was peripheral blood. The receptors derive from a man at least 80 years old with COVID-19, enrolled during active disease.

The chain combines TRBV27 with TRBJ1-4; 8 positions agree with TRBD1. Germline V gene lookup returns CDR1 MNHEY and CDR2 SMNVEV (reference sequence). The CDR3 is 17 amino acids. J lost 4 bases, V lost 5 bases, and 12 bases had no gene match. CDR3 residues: CASSPTGDGTSNEKLFF. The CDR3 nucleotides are TGTGCCAGCAGTCCGACAGGGGACGGAACAAGTAATGAAAAACTGTTTTTT.

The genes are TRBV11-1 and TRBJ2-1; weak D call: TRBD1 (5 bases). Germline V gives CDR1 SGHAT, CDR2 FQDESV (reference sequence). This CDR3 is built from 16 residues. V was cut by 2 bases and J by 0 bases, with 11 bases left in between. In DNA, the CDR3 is TGTGCCAGCAGCTTACTGGGGCAGGGCTCCTACAATGAGCAGTTCTTC. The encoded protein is CASSLLGQGSYNEQFF.

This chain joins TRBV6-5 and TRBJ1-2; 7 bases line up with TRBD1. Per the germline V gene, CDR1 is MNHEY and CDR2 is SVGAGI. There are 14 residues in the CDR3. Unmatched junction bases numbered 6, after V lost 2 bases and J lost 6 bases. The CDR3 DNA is TGTGCCAGCAGTTACCGCGGGACAGAAGATGGCTACACCTTC. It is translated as CASSYRGTEDGYTF.

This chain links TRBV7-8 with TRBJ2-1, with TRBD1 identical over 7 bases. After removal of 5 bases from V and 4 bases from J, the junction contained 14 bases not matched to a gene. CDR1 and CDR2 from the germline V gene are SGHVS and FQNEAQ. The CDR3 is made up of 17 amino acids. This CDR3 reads CASSILRQGLYYNEQFF. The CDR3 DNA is TGTGCCAGCAGCATTCTTCGACAGGGTCTCTATTACAATGAGCAGTTCTTC. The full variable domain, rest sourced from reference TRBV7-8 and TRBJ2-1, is GAGVSQSPRYKVAKRGQDVALRCDPISGHVSLFWYQQALGQGPEFLTYFQNEAQLDKSGLPSDRFFAERPEGSVSTLKIQRTQQEDSAVYLCASSILRQGLYYNEQFFGPGTRLTVL.

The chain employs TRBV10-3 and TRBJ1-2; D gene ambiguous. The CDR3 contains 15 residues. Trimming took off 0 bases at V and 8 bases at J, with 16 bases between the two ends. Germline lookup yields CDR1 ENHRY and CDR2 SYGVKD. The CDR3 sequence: CAISESGGPGEGYTF. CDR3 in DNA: TGTGCCATCAGTGAGTCGGGAGGCCCTGGTGAGGGCTACACCTTC.

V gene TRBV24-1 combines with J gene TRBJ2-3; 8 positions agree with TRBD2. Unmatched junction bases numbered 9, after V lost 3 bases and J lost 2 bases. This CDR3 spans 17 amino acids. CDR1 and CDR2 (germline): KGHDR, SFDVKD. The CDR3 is CATSDPGVAGPTDTQYF. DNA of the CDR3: TGTGCCACCAGTGATCCCGGGGTAGCGGGACCCACAGATACGCAGTATTTT.

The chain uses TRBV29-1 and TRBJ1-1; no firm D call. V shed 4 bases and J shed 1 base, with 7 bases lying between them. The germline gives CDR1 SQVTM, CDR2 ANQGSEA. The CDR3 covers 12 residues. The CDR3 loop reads CSVGGGNTEAFF. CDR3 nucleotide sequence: TGCAGCGTTGGCGGTGGGAACACTGAAGCTTTCTTT.

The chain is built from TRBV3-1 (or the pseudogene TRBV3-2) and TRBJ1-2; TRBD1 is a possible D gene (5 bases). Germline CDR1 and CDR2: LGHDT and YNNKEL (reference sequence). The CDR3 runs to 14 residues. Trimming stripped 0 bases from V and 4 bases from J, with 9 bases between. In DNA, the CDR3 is TGTGCCAGCAGCCAAGATTGGACATTCTATGGCTACACCTTC. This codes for CASSQDWTFYGYTF.

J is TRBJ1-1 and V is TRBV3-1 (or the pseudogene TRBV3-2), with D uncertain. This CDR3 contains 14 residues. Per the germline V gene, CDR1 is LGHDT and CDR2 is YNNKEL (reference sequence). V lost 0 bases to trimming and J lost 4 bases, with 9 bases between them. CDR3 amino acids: CASSQEWRGTEAFF. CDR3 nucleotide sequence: TGTGCCAGCAGCCAAGAATGGCGGGGCACTGAAGCTTTCTTT.

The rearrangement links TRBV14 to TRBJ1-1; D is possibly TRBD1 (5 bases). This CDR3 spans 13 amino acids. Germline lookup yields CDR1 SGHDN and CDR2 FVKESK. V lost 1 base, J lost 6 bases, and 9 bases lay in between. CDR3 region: CASSQGGDSEAFF. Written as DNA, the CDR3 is TGTGCCAGCAGCCAAGGAGGGGACTCTGAAGCTTTCTTT.

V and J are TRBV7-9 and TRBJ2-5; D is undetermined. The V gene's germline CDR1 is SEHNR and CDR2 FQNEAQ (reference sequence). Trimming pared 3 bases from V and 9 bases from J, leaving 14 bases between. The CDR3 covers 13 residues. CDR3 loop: CASSFPSLRSQYF. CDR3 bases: TGTGCCAGCAGCTTCCCTAGTTTGAGGTCCCAGTACTTC.

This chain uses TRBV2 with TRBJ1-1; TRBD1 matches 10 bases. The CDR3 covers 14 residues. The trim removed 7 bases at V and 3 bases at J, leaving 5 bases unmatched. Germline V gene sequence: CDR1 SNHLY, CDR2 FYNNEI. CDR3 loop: CASNGQGVYTEAFF. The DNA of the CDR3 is TGTGCCAGCAACGGACAGGGGGTTTACACTGAAGCTTTCTTT.

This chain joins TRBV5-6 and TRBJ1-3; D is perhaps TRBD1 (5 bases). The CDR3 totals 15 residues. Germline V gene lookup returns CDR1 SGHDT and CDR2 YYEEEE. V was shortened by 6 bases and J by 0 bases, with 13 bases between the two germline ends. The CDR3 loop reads CASTFGASSGNTIYF. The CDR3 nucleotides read TGTGCCAGCACCTTTGGGGCCAGCTCTGGAAACACCATATATTTT.

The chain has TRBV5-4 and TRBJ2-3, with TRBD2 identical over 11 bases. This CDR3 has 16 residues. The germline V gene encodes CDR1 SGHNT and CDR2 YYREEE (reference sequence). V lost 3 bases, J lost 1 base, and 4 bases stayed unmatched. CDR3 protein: CASSSPTSGGTDTQYF. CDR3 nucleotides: TGTGCCAGCAGCTCCCCGACTAGCGGGGGCACAGATACGCAGTATTTT.

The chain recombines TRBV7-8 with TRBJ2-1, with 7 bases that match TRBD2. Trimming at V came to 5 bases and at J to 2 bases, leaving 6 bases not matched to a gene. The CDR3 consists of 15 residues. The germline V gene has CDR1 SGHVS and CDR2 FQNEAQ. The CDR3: CASSPTSRPYNEQFF. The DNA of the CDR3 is TGTGCCAGCAGCCCGACTAGCCGGCCCTACAATGAGCAGTTCTTC.

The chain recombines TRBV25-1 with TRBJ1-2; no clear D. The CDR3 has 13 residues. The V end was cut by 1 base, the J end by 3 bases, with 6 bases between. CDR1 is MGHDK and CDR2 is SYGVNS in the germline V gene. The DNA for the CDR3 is TGTGCCAGCAGTGAATGGCAGGACTATGGCTACACCTTC. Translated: CASSEWQDYGYTF.

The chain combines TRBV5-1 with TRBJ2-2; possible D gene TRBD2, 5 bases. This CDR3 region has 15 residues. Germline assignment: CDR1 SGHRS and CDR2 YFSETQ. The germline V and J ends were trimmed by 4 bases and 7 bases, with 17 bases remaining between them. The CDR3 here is CASSPPTGVGGELFF. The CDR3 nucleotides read TGCGCCAGCAGCCCCCCGACCGGGGTCGGCGGGGAGCTGTTTTTT.

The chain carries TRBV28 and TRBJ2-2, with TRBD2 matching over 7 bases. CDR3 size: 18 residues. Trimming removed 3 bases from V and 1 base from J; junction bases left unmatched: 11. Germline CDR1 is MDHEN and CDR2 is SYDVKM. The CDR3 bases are TGTGCCAGCAGTTTTCCTCTACTCACTAGCGAGAACACCGGGGAGCTGTTTTTT. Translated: CASSFPLLTSENTGELFF.

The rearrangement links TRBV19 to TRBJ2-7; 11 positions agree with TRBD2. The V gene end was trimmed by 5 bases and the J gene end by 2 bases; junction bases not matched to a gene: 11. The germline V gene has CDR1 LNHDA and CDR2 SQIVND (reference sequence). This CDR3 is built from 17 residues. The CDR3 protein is CASSSYGGTSGTYEQYF. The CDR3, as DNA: TGTGCCAGTAGTTCCTACGGGGGGACTAGCGGTACCTACGAGCAGTACTTC.

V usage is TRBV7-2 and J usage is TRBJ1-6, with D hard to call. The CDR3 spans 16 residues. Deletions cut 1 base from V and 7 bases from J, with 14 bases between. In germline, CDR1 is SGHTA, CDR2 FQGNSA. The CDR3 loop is CASSLVNPVLNSPLHF. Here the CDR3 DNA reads TGTGCCAGCAGCTTAGTCAACCCGGTCTTGAATTCACCCCTCCACTTT.

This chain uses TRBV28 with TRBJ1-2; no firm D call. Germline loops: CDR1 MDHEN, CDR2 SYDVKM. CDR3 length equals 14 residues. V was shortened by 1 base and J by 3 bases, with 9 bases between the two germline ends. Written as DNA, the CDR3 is TGTGCCAGCAGTTTATCGTCTGGGCACTATGGCTACACCTTC. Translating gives CASSLSSGHYGYTF.

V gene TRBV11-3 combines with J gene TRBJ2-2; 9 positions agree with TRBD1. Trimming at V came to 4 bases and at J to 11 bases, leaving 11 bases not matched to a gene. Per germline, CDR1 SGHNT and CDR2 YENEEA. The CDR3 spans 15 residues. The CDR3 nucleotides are TGTGCCAGCAGCTATGCCGGGACAGGGCCCCGTGAGCTGTTTTTT. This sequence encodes CASSYAGTGPRELFF.

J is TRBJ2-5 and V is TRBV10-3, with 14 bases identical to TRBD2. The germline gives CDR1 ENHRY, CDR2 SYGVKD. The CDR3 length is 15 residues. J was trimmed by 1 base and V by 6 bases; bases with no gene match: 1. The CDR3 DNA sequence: TGTGCCATCAGCGGGACTAGCGGGAGCCAAGAGACCCAGTACTTC. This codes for CAISGTSGSQETQYF.

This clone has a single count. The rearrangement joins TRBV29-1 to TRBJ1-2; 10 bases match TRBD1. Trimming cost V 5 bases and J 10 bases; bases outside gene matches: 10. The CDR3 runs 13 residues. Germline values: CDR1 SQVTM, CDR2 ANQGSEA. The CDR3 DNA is TGCAGCGTTTCTCCCGGGACAGGGGAATCCTACACCTTC. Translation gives CSVSPGTGESYTF.